The rows below give T cell receptor beta chains drawn from one sample of a study of blood T cells in healthy people across ages. MiXCR, applied by TCRdb to the 5' RACE reads, yields one record per CDR3 protein. This sample has more than 500,000 distinct CDR3 sequences; approximately 26% occur once, and the top ten carry about 3.9%. In addition, the sample was reused for a study of T cells of mothers and their children.

The specimen was blood. Receptors were obtained from a boy under 10 years old in good health. Each CDR3 is given with its conserved first and last residue. Each record gives: clone size, D gene, J gene, V gene, CDR3 DNA, CDR3 protein. A D gene is named only where the DNA matches it firmly. The size of a clone is reported for some rows only, either as once, few or many, or as a class for expanded clones.

>few|NA|TRBJ2-2|TRBV11-2
TGTGCCAGCAGACCCGACTCGAACACCGGGGAGCTGTTTTTT
CASRPDSNTGELFF
>many|TRBD1|TRBJ1-4|TRBV6-5
TGTGCCAGCAGTTACTCGGCACAGGGGTCGAATGAAAAACTGTTTTTT
CASSYSAQGSNEKLFF
>NA|TRBD1|TRBJ2-7|TRBV5-1
TGCGCCAGCGGATTTGACAGGGTTTACGAGCAGTACTTC
CASGFDRVYEQYF
>NA|TRBD1|TRBJ2-3|TRBV7-8
TGTGCCAGCGGCGGGGACAGGGGGGGGGCAGATACGCAGTATTTT
CASGGDRGGADTQYF
>few|TRBD2|TRBJ2-7|TRBV12-3/TRBV12-4
TGTGTCAGCAGGGCCGGGACTAGCAACGAGCAGTACTTC
CVSRAGTSNEQYF
>NA|TRBD1|TRBJ1-4|TRBV20-1
TGCAGTGCCCAGCCCGGGACAGGGAGTGAAAAACTGTTTTTT
CSAQPGTGSEKLFF
>few|TRBD2|TRBJ2-7|TRBV15
TGTGCCACCAGCAGAGAAGGGCTAGCGGGACTCTACGAGCAGTACTTC
CATSREGLAGLYEQYF
>few|NA|TRBJ1-2|TRBV20-1
TGCAGTGCTGCAAGGGGAGGATATGGCTACACCTTC
CSAARGGYGYTF
>NA|TRBD1|TRBJ2-1|TRBV29-1
TGCAGCGTTAGCCTGGACAGGGGGCTTGAGCAGTTCTTC
CSVSLDRGLEQFF
>few|TRBD1|TRBJ2-2|TRBV29-1
TGCAGCGTTGAAGCCCAGGACAGGGGGCGCGCCACCGGGGAGCTGTTTTTT
CSVEAQDRGRATGELFF
>few|NA|TRBJ1-4|TRBV7-6
TGTGCCAGCAGCTTCGTTAGGGACGGATGGAATGAAAAACTGTTTTTT
CASSFVRDGWNEKLFF
>NA|NA|TRBJ2-1|TRBV19
TGTGCCAGTAGTATAGGCCAATGGCGTGAGCAGTTCTTC
CASSIGQWREQFF
>NA|TRBD1|TRBJ2-1|TRBV2
TGTGCCAGCAGCGACAGGGGTGAAGTTTACAATGAGCAGTTCTTC
CASSDRGEVYNEQFF
>NA|TRBD2|TRBJ2-5|TRBV12-3/TRBV12-4
TGTGCCAGCAGTGTAGCGGGAGTGGACGAGACCCAGTACTTC
CASSVAGVDETQYF
>NA|NA|TRBJ1-2|TRBV6-6
TGTGCCAGCAGTTATTCGGGACACACCGATTATGGCTACACCTTC
CASSYSGHTDYGYTF
>NA|NA|TRBJ2-7|TRBV28
TGTGCCAGCAGTTCCGCGTTTCGCACCACCTACGAGCAGTACTTC
CASSSAFRTTYEQYF
>NA|TRBD2|TRBJ2-5|TRBV25-1
TGTGCCAGTACAACTTACGGGGGGGTAGAGACCCAGTACTTC
CASTTYGGVETQYF
>many|NA|TRBJ2-5|TRBV7-2
TGTGCCAGCAGCTTAGGGGTAGTGGGAGAGACCCAGTACTTC
CASSLGVVGETQYF
>NA|NA|TRBJ2-2|TRBV19
TGTGCCAGTAGCCACCGAACCCGTAGCGGTTCATTCACCGGGGAGCTGTTTTTT
CASSHRTRSGSFTGELFF
>NA|NA|TRBJ1-5|TRBV10-3
TGTGCCATCAGTGACGGGGAGGTCCGGCAGCCCCAGCATTTT
CAISDGEVRQPQHF
>NA|NA|TRBJ1-1|TRBV5-1
TGCGCCAGCAGCATTACCCCGGGGAACACTGAAGCTTTCTTT
CASSITPGNTEAFF
>NA|NA|TRBJ1-2|TRBV30
TGTGCCTGGAGTGGGCGGACTGCGGGCTATGGCTACACCTTC
CAWSGRTAGYGYTF
>few|NA|TRBJ1-1|TRBV7-9
TGTGCCAGCAGCTTACCCACCGAGAACACTGAAGCTTTCTTT
CASSLPTENTEAFF
>NA|NA|TRBJ1-1|TRBV6-5
TGTGCCAGCAGTTCCAGGGTAGGGTTTGCTTTCTTT
CASSSRVGFAFF
>NA|NA|TRBJ2-1|TRBV19
TGTGCCAGTAGAACATCTAGGAGCTCCTACAATGAGCAGTTCTTC
CASRTSRSSYNEQFF
>many|NA|TRBJ1-2|TRBV12-3/TRBV12-4
TGTGCCAGCAGTTTACGGGAAGGCTATGGCTACACCTTC
CASSLREGYGYTF
>NA|TRBD1|TRBJ2-7|TRBV12-3/TRBV12-4
TGTGCCAGCAGTTACGCCAGACAGGGAACCTACGAGCAGTACTTC
CASSYARQGTYEQYF
>few|TRBD1|TRBJ2-3|TRBV10-3
TGTGCCATCAGTGAGTCCGACAGGGCAGATACGCAGTATTTT
CAISESDRADTQYF
>few|NA|TRBJ2-5|TRBV7-9
TGTGCCAGCAAGTCCATGCTTTTCGATGGGCAGTACTTC
CASKSMLFDGQYF
>NA|NA|TRBJ1-2|TRBV12-3/TRBV12-4
TGTGCCAGCAGTTTCCGCCTCGTCGGGTTGGGTGGCTACACCTTC
CASSFRLVGLGGYTF
>NA|NA|TRBJ2-7|TRBV5-1
TGCGCCAGCAGCTTTCTCTGGGCCTACGAGCAGTACTTC
CASSFLWAYEQYF
>NA|NA|TRBJ2-7|TRBV7-9
TGTGCCAGCAGCTTAGGGCCACAGAATTCCTACGAGCAGTACTTC
CASSLGPQNSYEQYF
>NA|TRBD1|TRBJ1-1|TRBV7-9
TGTGCCAGCAGCTTAGACCAGGGGGCTACTGAAGCTTTCTTT
CASSLDQGATEAFF
>NA|NA|TRBJ2-1|TRBV18
TGTGCCAGCTCACCGCCCGAAACCTACTACAATGAGCAGTTCTTC
CASSPPETYYNEQFF
>NA|NA|TRBJ2-5|TRBV10-3
TGTGCCATCAGTGAGTCCGGAAGGCCTGAGCAGTACTTC
CAISESGRPEQYF
>few|NA|TRBJ2-7|TRBV27
TGTGCCAGCAGGAGGGATACCTACGAGCAGTACTTC
CASRRDTYEQYF
>NA|NA|TRBJ1-1|TRBV10-3
TGTGCCATCAGTGCCCGGGCTACGAACACTGAAGCTTTCTTT
CAISARATNTEAFF